Listed below are T cell receptor beta chains from one sample, sequenced in a study of cytomegalovirus exposure and HLA in healthy donors. Sequenced by immunoSEQ multiplex PCR; TCRdb stores in-frame clones only, minus some. The sample has approximately 99,000 clones, approximately 94% seen once; the top ten hold 0.67%. The specimen sequenced was PBMCs. The receptors derive from a woman aged 18-35 years in good health and CMV-seronegative. CDR3s include the opening cysteine and the closing phenylalanine or tryptophan. A D gene is named only where the DNA matches it firmly. Where a row states a size, it is once, few, many or the class of an expanded clone; other rows omit it.

.,TRBV19,TRBD1,TRBJ2-7,15,TGTGCCAGTAGTCCGACGACCGGGACAGGCTACGAGCAGTACTTC,CASSPTTGTGYEQYF
.,TRBV4-1,.,TRBJ2-5,13,TGCGCCAGCAGCCAGGGGACAAGGGAGACCCAGTACTTC,CASSQGTRETQYF
.,TRBV5-1,.,TRBJ2-5,15,TGCGCCAGCAGCTTGGGCCTAAGGGGGTTAGAGACCCAGTACTTC,CASSLGLRGLETQYF
.,TRBV27,.,TRBJ1-2,15,TGTGCCAGCAGTTTAACAGGGACAACGAACTATGGCTACACCTTC,CASSLTGTTNYGYTF
.,TRBV27,TRBD1,TRBJ2-1,19,TGTGCCAGCAGGCCCGGACAGGGGATCTTCTTTAGCTCCTACAATGAGCAGTTCTTC,CASRPGQGIFFSSYNEQFF
.,TRBV7-2,.,TRBJ1-3,14,TGTGCCAGCAGCGGCGGGGGCTCTGGAAACACCATATATTTT,CASSGGGSGNTIYF
.,TRBV28,.,TRBJ1-2,11,TGTGCCAGCAGCCAAGCCTATGGCTACACCTTC,CASSQAYGYTF
.,TRBV6-1,.,TRBJ1-2,12,TGTGCCAGCAGTGAACGGAACTATGGCTACACCTTC,CASSERNYGYTF
.,TRBV5-1,TRBD1,TRBJ2-1,16,TGCGCCAGCAGCTTGGAGACAGGGGGATCCCAGAATGAGCAGTTCTTC,CASSLETGGSQNEQFF
.,TRBV27,.,TRBJ1-6,16,TGTGCCAGCAGTTTTTTGGCCCGGGGAGGCAATTCACCCCTCCACTTT,CASSFLARGGNSPLHF
.,TRBV28,.,TRBJ1-1,13,TGTGCCAGCAGTATACAGGGCTTCACTGAAGCTTTCTTT,CASSIQGFTEAFF
.,TRBV10-1,TRBD1,TRBJ1-2,13,TGCGCCAGCAGTGAGTCGGGACAGTATGGCTACACCTTC,CASSESGQYGYTF
.,TRBV6-1,TRBD1,TRBJ2-5,14,TGTGCCAGCACCCCGGACAGGTTTCTCGGAACCCAGTACTTC,CASTPDRFLGTQYF
.,TRBV5-4,TRBD2,TRBJ2-3,17,TGTGCCAGCAGCTTGGACCCCATGGGACTAGCGGGGGATACGCAGTATTTT,CASSLDPMGLAGDTQYF
.,TRBV5-1,.,TRBJ1-3,16,TGCGCCAGCAGCTCCAGGGCTCCCAGCTCTGGAAACACCATATATTTT,CASSSRAPSSGNTIYF
.,TRBV14,.,TRBJ2-1,14,TGTGCCAGCAGTTATCTAGACTCCTACAATGAGCAGTTCTTC,CASSYLDSYNEQFF
.,TRBV28,.,TRBJ1-3,13,TGTGCCAGTACGACAGGATTTGGAAACACCATATATTTT,CASTTGFGNTIYF
.,TRBV6-1,.,TRBJ1-4,14,TGTGCCAGCAGTCTAGACAGGAGCACTGAAAAACTGTTTTTT,CASSLDRSTEKLFF
.,TRBV6-5,TRBD1,TRBJ1-5,15,TGTGCCAGCAGTTACTCGTCACAGGGGCATCAGCCCCAGCATTTT,CASSYSSQGHQPQHF
.,TRBV7-3,TRBD2,TRBJ2-2,17,TGTGCCAGCAGCGGGGGACTAGCGGGGGAGAACACCGGGGAGCTGTTTTTT,CASSGGLAGENTGELFF
.,TRBV6-5,TRBD1,TRBJ1-2,16,TGTGCCAGCAGTTACTCGTGGGGACAGTTTCGGGCGGGCTACACCTTC,CASSYSWGQFRAGYTF
.,TRBV14,.,TRBJ2-7,14,TGTGCCAGCAGCCAAGGTTGGCAGGGGAGTGAGCAGTACTTC,CASSQGWQGSEQYF
.,TRBV2,TRBD1,TRBJ1-2,14,TGTGCCAGCAGAGCGGGACAGGGTAACTATGGCTACACCTTC,CASRAGQGNYGYTF
.,TRBV18,TRBD2,TRBJ2-5,16,TGTGCCAGCTCACCGGGGACTAGCGGATCCCAAGAGACCCAGTACTTC,CASSPGTSGSQETQYF
.,TRBV19,TRBD1,TRBJ1-2,15,TGTGCCAGTAGTGCTCCGGGACAGTTCGGGTATGGCTACACCTTC,CASSAPGQFGYGYTF
.,TRBV28,TRBD1,TRBJ1-2,15,TGTGCCAGCAGTCTAGGGACAGATTTTGCCTATGGCTACACCTTC,CASSLGTDFAYGYTF
.,TRBV11-3,.,TRBJ2-3,14,TGTGCCAGCTCCCGGGGTCGGGGCACAGATACGCAGTATTTT,CASSRGRGTDTQYF
.,TRBV10-2,.,TRBJ2-3,17,TGCGCCAGCAGTGAGATATATCGGGCAGGGGGGACAGATACGCAGTATTTT,CASSEIYRAGGTDTQYF
.,TRBV19,.,TRBJ2-7,13,TGTGCCAGTAGTATGGACACCTGGTCCGAGCAGTACTTC,CASSMDTWSEQYF
.,TRBV7-2,.,TRBJ2-7,14,TGTGCCAGCAGCTCAATGACAGGTCTCTACGAGCAGTACTTC,CASSSMTGLYEQYF
.,TRBV7-6,.,TRBJ2-7,14,TGTGCCAGCAGCTTAGTAGAACTCTCCTACGAGCAGTACTTC,CASSLVELSYEQYF
.,TRBV5-4,TRBD1,TRBJ1-4,19,TGTGCCAGCAGCTTGGTGGGACAGGGGGCAGGTGCAACTAATGAAAAACTGTTTTTT,CASSLVGQGAGATNEKLFF
.,TRBV5-3,TRBD1,TRBJ1-5,22,TGTGCCAGACTTCCGCCACAGTACGATCGAACAGGGGGCAACAAGTTAGGGCAGCCCCAGCATTTT,CARLPPQYDRTGGNKLGQPQHF
.,TRBV7-2,TRBD2,TRBJ2-7,15,TGTGCCAGCAGCTTGGGACTAGCGGAGAACTACGAGCAGTACTTC,CASSLGLAENYEQYF
.,TRBV28,TRBD2,TRBJ2-2,16,TGTGCCAGCAGTTTATCGCTCCGGGGGGGCACCGGGGAGCTGTTTTTT,CASSLSLRGGTGELFF
.,TRBV2,.,TRBJ1-6,14,TGTGCCAGCAGTGAAAGTCTAGTAAATTCACCCCTCCACTTT,CASSESLVNSPLHF
once,TRBV19,TRBD1,TRBJ1-1,12,TGTGCCAGTAGTACACAGGGGGCCGGAGCTTTCTTT,CASSTQGAGAFF
few,TRBV29-1,.,TRBJ2-3,12,TGCAGCGTTGCGCTAGGTGCAGATACGCAGTATTTT,CSVALGADTQYF
.,TRBV5-1,.,TRBJ2-7,14,TGCGCCAGCAGCTTGGGCGCGGTTACCTACGAGCAGTACTTC,CASSLGAVTYEQYF
.,TRBV4-3,.,TRBJ1-1,16,TGCGCCAGCAGCCAAGATCTTGCAGGGTCGGCCACTGAAGCTTTCTTT,CASSQDLAGSATEAFF
.,TRBV15,.,TRBJ1-4,16,TGTGCCACCAGCAGAGATAATCCCCCCCAGGGTGAAAAACTGTTTTTT,CATSRDNPPQGEKLFF
.,TRBV2,TRBD1,TRBJ2-4,15,TGTGCCAGCAAAGGACAGGGCCTAGCCAAAAACATTCAGTACTTC,CASKGQGLAKNIQYF
.,TRBV4-1,TRBD1,TRBJ1-5,15,TGCGCCAGCAGCCCTACAGGGGGGAGCAATCAGCCCCAGCATTTT,CASSPTGGSNQPQHF
.,TRBV6-5,.,TRBJ2-7,15,TGTGCCAGCAGTTACGAAGGGGCTTCCTCCTACGAGCAGTACTTC,CASSYEGASSYEQYF